These 31 T cell receptor beta chains share one sample of origin, sequenced in a study of T cells in Graves' hyperthyroidism and ophthalmopathy. The TCR beta CDR3 regions underwent amplification using RNA transcripts as the source. The HTBI set primed first-round TCR CDR3 RT-PCR. TCRdb used MiXCR to reprocess the multiplex PCR reads, holding one entry per CDR3 protein. The sample lists tens of thousands of distinct CDR3 sequences, roughly 52% occurring once. Sample: blood. The receptors derive from a man aged 40-49 years with Graves' ophthalmopathy.

The rearrangement uses TRBV6-5 and TRBJ1-5, with TRBD1 identical over 9 bases. Trimming took 5 bases from V and 6 from J; bases not matched to a gene: 8. The CDR3 has 15 amino acids. Germline V gives CDR1 MNHEY, CDR2 SVGAGI. CDR3: CASSNYVGQGQPQHF. The CDR3 region has the DNA TGTGCCAGCAGTAATTACGTGGGACAGGGTCAGCCCCAGCATTTT.

By share of the sample, this clonotype is medium-sized. The genes are TRBV29-1 and TRBJ1-2; D may be TRBD1 (5 bases). Trimming left V 5 bases short and J 4 bases short, with 20 bases between. The CDR3 spans 15 residues. The germline gives CDR1 SQVTM, CDR2 ANQGSEA. The CDR3 DNA sequence: TGCAGCGTTTTTACCCCCAGCCGACAGTCCTATGGCTACACCTTC. Protein sequence: CSVFTPSRQSYGYTF.

Details on this clonotype: Its ends do not fully match the called genes, so a read error is possible. The chain is built from TRBV15 and TRBJ2-1; D gene uncertain. The CDR3 loop spans 23 amino acids. CDR1 LNHNV and CDR2 YYDKDF come from the germline V gene (reference sequence). CDR3: CATSRDEPRAVWPRRRSYSEQFF. In DNA, the CDR3 is TGTGCCACCAGCAGAGACGAGCCCCGGGCGGTTTGGCCGCGACGACGCTCCTACAGTGAGCAGTTCTTC.

This clonotype has just one count. The V gene is TRBV12-3 or TRBV12-4, the J gene TRBJ2-3; 8 nucleotides align to TRBD1. With V trimmed by 5 bases and J by 1 base, 5 bases remained unmatched. The CDR3 contains 15 residues. The DNA for the CDR3 is TGTGCCAGCAGTAGGACAGGGATGGGCACAGATACGCAGTATTTT. Its translation: CASSRTGMGTDTQYF.

This clonotype has ten or more counts. The V and J genes are TRBV3-1 and TRBJ1-3; no firm D call. V lost 5 bases, J lost 0 bases, and 8 bases lay in between. Per germline, CDR1 LGHDT and CDR2 YNNKEL (reference sequence). This CDR3 comprises 14 residues. The CDR3 is CASSGNPSGNTIYF. CDR3 nucleotides: TGTGCCAGCAGCGGTAACCCCTCTGGAAACACCATATATTTT.

J is TRBJ2-3 and V is TRBV18; 8 bases match TRBD1. With V trimmed by 3 bases and J by 3 bases, 2 bases remained unmatched. The CDR3 extends over 14 amino acids. Germline CDR1 reads KGHSH; CDR2 reads LQKENI. The CDR3 DNA is TGTGCCAGCTCACCGGACAGGGCTACAGATACGCAGTATTTT. It yields the protein CASSPDRATDTQYF.

This clonotype rates as medium-sized (0.01 to 0.1%). V and J are TRBV5-6 and TRBJ2-5, with D possibly matching TRBD1 (6 bases). The V gene lost 3 bases and the J gene lost 7 bases, with 16 bases spanning the gap. The CDR3 consists of 14 residues. Looked up from germline, CDR1 is SGHDT and CDR2 is YYEEEE. The CDR3 sequence: CASSSTGTQATQYF. CDR3 sequence (DNA): TGTGCCAGCAGCTCCACAGGGACCCAGGCGACCCAGTACTTC.

This clonotype was counted many times. The chain is built from TRBV9 and TRBJ2-1; tentatively, D is TRBD1 or TRBD2 (5 bases each). This CDR3 is built from 15 residues. Germline V lookup: CDR1 SGDLS, CDR2 YYNGEE. Trimming took off 0 bases at V and 6 bases at J, with 13 bases between the two ends. Written as DNA, the CDR3 is TGTGCCAGCAGCGTAGGGGGGAACTGGGGCAATGAGCAGTTCTTC. Protein sequence: CASSVGGNWGNEQFF.

On this clonotype itself: Germline and junction disagree at one end, which may indicate a read error. The chain has TRBV7-9 and TRBJ2-5, with 9 positions matching TRBD2. The CDR3 length is 16 residues. CDR1 and CDR2 (germline): SEHNR, FQNEAQ (reference sequence). The CDR3 DNA is TGTGCCAGCAGCTTGGTACTAGCGGGCTCAGGAGAGGCCCAGTACTTC. Protein product: CASSLVLAGSGEAQYF.

Ten or more counts support this clonotype. This rearrangement joins TRBV5-1 to TRBJ2-1, with TRBD1 identical over 8 bases. The V gene end was trimmed by 3 bases and the J gene end by 7 bases; junction bases not matched to a gene: 6. The CDR3 covers 14 residues. Germline lookup yields CDR1 SGHRS and CDR2 YFSETQ. The CDR3 here is CASSSDRGGNEQFF. CDR3 in DNA: TGCGCCAGCAGCTCAGACAGGGGCGGGAATGAGCAGTTCTTC.

The chain joins TRBV20-1 to TRBJ1-1; D is uncertain. The CDR3 is 16 amino acids. Per the germline V gene, CDR1 is DFQATT and CDR2 is SNEGSKA (reference sequence). V lost 2 bases and J lost 2, with 18 bases in between. The CDR3 coding sequence is TGCAGTGCTAGAACTTTAGGCGGGCGGAAAAACACTGAAGCTTTCTTT. This translates into CSARTLGGRKNTEAFF.

This clonotype is medium-sized within its sample. The rearrangement joins TRBV20-1 to TRBJ1-6; D not certain. The CDR3 runs 13 residues. Germline V lookup: CDR1 DFQATT, CDR2 SNEGSKA (reference sequence). V was clipped by 4 bases and J by 10 bases, with 14 bases between them. CDR3: CSAIQRHPSPLHF. CDR3 bases: TGCAGTGCTATCCAACGGCATCCGTCACCCCTCCACTTT.

This clonotype was counted at least ten times. The V and J genes are TRBV4-1 and TRBJ1-4; 9 nucleotides agree with TRBD1. Losses at the gene ends were 5 bases for V and 7 bases for J; bases not matched to a gene: 8. Germline-derived CDR1 and CDR2 are MGHRA and YSYEKL. The CDR3 runs 15 residues. CDR3 nucleotide sequence: TGCGCCAGCAGCTACCGAGGGGACAGGGCTGAAAAACTGTTTTTT. Protein product: CASSYRGDRAEKLFF.

This clonotype has ten or more counts. The chain links TRBV9 to TRBJ2-1; D possibly corresponds to TRBD2 (6 bases). Between the trimmed V and J ends, which lost 8 bases and 6 bases, there was a span of 18 bases. There are 14 residues in the CDR3. Germline values: CDR1 SGDLS, CDR2 YYNGEE. The CDR3 nucleotides are TGTGCCAGTTCGCGAGGCGGGGTTATCAATGAGCAGTTCTTC. This gives the protein CASSRGGVINEQFF. Full variable domain (rest looked up from reference TRBV9 and TRBJ2-1): DSGVTQTPKHLITATGQRVTLRCSPRSGDLSVYWYQQSLDQGLQFLIQYYNGEERAKGNILERFSAQQFPDLHSELNLSSLELGDSALYFCASSRGGVINEQFFGPGTRLTVL.

About this clonotype itself: Likely a read error: the CDR3 ends without its conserved phenylalanine or tryptophan. This chain joins TRBV11-2 and TRBJ2-7, with 10 bases fitting TRBD2. This CDR3 is 14 amino acids long. CDR1 is SGHAT, CDR2 FQNNGV, per germline. V gave up 6 bases and J gave up 3 bases; unmatched junction bases: 5. CDR3 sequence: CASRPSGGGYEQYL. The CDR3 bases are TGTGCCAGCAGACCGAGCGGGGGGGGCTACGAGCAGTACCTC.

Of note for this clonotype: This may stem from a read error, because a much larger clone lies one nucleotide away. The chain uses TRBV18 and TRBJ1-2; weak D call: TRBD1 (5 bases). Trimming took 2 bases from V and 1 from J, leaving 8 bases between them. This CDR3 comprises 14 residues. Per germline, CDR1 KGHSH and CDR2 LQKENI. The DNA for the CDR3 is TGTGCCAGCTCACCATGCAGGGATAACTATGGCTACACCTTC. Its protein product is CASSPCRDNYGYTF.

J is TRBJ1-4 and V is TRBV6-4; D might be TRBD1 (6 bases). Germline assignment: CDR1 MRHNA and CDR2 SNTAGT. The length of the CDR3 is 12 residues. V shed 6 bases and J shed 7 bases, with 9 bases lying between them. The CDR3 DNA reads as TGTGCCAGCAGCGGGGGGCGTGAAAAACTGTTTTTT. Protein: CASSGGREKLFF.

The count of this clonotype is one. This rearrangement joins TRBV25-1 to TRBJ2-7; D is perhaps TRBD2 (7 bases). Trimming left V 10 bases short and J 2 bases short, with 18 bases between. CDR3 length: 14 amino acids. Per the germline V gene, CDR1 is MGHDK and CDR2 is SYGVNS. The DNA of the CDR3 is TGTGCCACCGAATACGGAGGGGGGGCCTACGAGCAGTACTTC. This sequence encodes CATEYGGGAYEQYF.

The CDR3 nucleotides read TGTGCCAGCAGCCCCGCGGGACAGTACTTC. It encodes CASSPAGQYF. V gene TRBV12-3 or TRBV12-4 combines with J gene TRBJ2-7, with D maybe TRBD2 (6 bases). The CDR3 is 10 amino acids. Deletions cut 6 bases from V and 10 bases from J, with 10 bases between.

This clonotype has a count of ten or more. The rearrangement links TRBV19 to TRBJ1-5; D may be TRBD1 (5 bases). Germline assignment: CDR1 LNHDA and CDR2 SQIVND (reference sequence). The CDR3 runs to 16 residues. Trimming took 7 bases from V and 5 from J, leaving 21 bases between them. CDR3 region: CASNEGGQGGDQPQHF. The CDR3 DNA sequence: TGTGCCAGTAATGAGGGCGGGCAGGGAGGGGATCAGCCCCAGCATTTT.

The table lists this clonotype with many counts. One end of the junction fails to match germline, which may point to a read error. V usage is TRBV6-5 and J usage is TRBJ2-7; TRBD1 is a possible D gene (5 bases). The CDR3 spans 14 residues. Per the germline V gene, CDR1 is MNHEY and CDR2 is SVGAGI. This CDR3 is CASRKTASSYEQYF. CDR3 bases: TGTGCCAGCAGAAAGACAGCGTCCTCCTACGAGCAATACTTC.

The chain carries TRBV19 and TRBJ2-5; 14 positions agree with TRBD2. CDR3 length: 16 residues. V trimming: 5 bases; J trimming: 4 bases; junction bases outside the gene matches: 6. Germline loops: CDR1 LNHDA, CDR2 SQIVND (reference sequence). DNA for the CDR3: TGTGCCAGTAGTCCGGGACTAGCGGGAGACTTAGAGACCCAGTACTTC. This gives the protein CASSPGLAGDLETQYF.

This clonotype was seen ten or more times. The genes are TRBV28 and TRBJ1-2; 7 bases are shared with TRBD1. The germline CDR1 and CDR2 sequences are MDHEN and SYDVKM. The V and J ends lost 8 bases and 3 bases, in that order; junction bases with no gene match: 9. The CDR3 consists of 14 residues. The CDR3 here is CASLVGGQYYGYTF. CDR3 sequence (DNA): TGTGCCAGCCTTGTAGGGGGACAGTACTATGGCTACACCTTC.

To note about this clonotype: Since the CDR3 does not end with the conserved phenylalanine or tryptophan, this likely comes from a read error. V usage is TRBV5-1 and J usage is TRBJ2-7; 7 bases line up with TRBD2. This CDR3 comprises 14 residues. V shed 0 bases, J shed 5 bases, and the junction held 5 bases outside the gene matches. Germline V gene lookup returns CDR1 SGHRS and CDR2 YFSETQ. The CDR3 protein is CASSLVGGGHEQYL. Written as DNA, the CDR3 is TGCGCCAGCAGCTTGGTTGGGGGGGGTCACGAGCAGTACCTC.

This clonotype occurred many times. The chain combines TRBV10-1 with TRBJ2-2; D call uncertain. This CDR3 is 16 amino acids long. Trimming stripped 3 bases from V and 3 bases from J, with 14 bases between. CDR1 is WNHNN and CDR2 is SYGVQD in the germline V gene (reference sequence). In DNA, the CDR3 is TGCGCCAGCAGTGACTGGGCAGATGTAGACACCGGGGAGCTGTTTTTT. This codes for CASSDWADVDTGELFF.

The chain links TRBV20-1 to TRBJ2-3, with TRBD2 as a possible D gene (6 bases). Germline-derived CDR1 and CDR2 are DFQATT and SNEGSKA (reference sequence). The CDR3 covers 12 residues. The DNA for the CDR3 is TGCTGTACCATGGCGGGGCCAGATACGCAGTATTTT. Translating gives CCTMAGPDTQYF.

The V and J genes are TRBV20-1 and TRBJ2-3; D may be TRBD2 (6 bases). With 0 bases removed from V and 2 bases from J, the gap between germline ends came to 9 bases. Germline lookup yields CDR1 DFQATT and CDR2 SNEGSKA (reference sequence). The CDR3 has 14 residues. CDR3 region: CSARDASVTDTQYF. CDR3 nucleotides: TGCAGTGCTAGAGATGCTAGCGTCACAGATACGCAGTATTTT.

As concerns this clonotype: Given the absence of the conserved phenylalanine or tryptophan at the CDR3 end, a read error is likely. V usage is TRBV5-1 and J usage is TRBJ2-7, with D possibly called TRBD1 or TRBD2 (5 bases each). V shed 0 bases and J shed 7 bases, with 5 bases lying between them. Per the germline V gene, CDR1 is SGHRS and CDR2 is YFSETQ. This CDR3 comprises 11 residues. The CDR3 loop is CASSLGGEQYC. The CDR3 DNA is TGCGCCAGCAGCTTGGGGGGGGAGCAGTACTGC.

This clonotype rates as medium-sized. J is TRBJ2-5 and V is TRBV10-3; tentatively, D is TRBD1 or TRBD2 (6 bases each). Trimming removed 4 bases from V and 8 bases from J, with 17 bases in between. Looked up from germline, CDR1 is ENHRY and CDR2 is SYGVKD. This CDR3 has 14 residues. DNA for the CDR3: TGTGCCATCAGTGTTAGCGGCCCCAGGGGTACCCAGTACTTC. This codes for CAISVSGPRGTQYF.

This clonotype has a count of ten or more. The V gene is TRBV2, the J gene TRBJ1-5, with a tentative D call TRBD1 (6 bases). Germline loops: CDR1 SNHLY, CDR2 FYNNEI. With 3 bases removed from V and 1 base from J, the gap between germline ends came to 10 bases. The CDR3 has 15 residues. DNA of the CDR3: TGTGCCAGCAGTGATACAGGGAGGAGCAATCAGCCCCAGCATTTT. Translation gives CASSDTGRSNQPQHF.

The V gene is TRBV2, the J gene TRBJ2-7; 11 nucleotides align to TRBD1. CDR1 and CDR2 from the germline V gene are SNHLY and FYNNEI. V shed 4 bases, J shed 5 bases, and the junction held 1 base outside the gene matches. This CDR3 has 13 amino acids. CDR3 sequence: CASSGTGGHEQYF. In nucleotides, the CDR3 is TGTGCCAGCAGTGGGACAGGGGGCCACGAGCAGTACTTC.